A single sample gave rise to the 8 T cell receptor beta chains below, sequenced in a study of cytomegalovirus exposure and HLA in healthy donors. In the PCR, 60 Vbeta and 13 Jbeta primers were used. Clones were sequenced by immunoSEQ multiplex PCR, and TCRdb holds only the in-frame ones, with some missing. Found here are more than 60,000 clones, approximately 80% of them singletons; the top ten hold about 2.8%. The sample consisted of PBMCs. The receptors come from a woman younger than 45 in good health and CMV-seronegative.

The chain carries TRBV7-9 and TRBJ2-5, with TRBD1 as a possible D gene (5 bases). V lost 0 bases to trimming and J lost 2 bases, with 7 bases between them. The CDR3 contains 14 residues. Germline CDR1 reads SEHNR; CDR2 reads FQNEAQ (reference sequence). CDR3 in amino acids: CASSLAGVQETQYF. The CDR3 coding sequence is TGTGCCAGCAGCTTAGCAGGGGTACAAGAGACCCAGTACTTC.

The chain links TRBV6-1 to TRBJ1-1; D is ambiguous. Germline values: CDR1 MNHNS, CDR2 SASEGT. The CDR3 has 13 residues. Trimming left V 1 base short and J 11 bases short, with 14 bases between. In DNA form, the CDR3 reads TGTGCCAGCAGTGAAGTGATCAGGCCTGGGGCTTTCTTT. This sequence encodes CASSEVIRPGAFF.

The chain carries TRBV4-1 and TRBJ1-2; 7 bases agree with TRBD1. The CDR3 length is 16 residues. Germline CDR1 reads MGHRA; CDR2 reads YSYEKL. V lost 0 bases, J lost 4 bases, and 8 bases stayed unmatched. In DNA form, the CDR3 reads TGCGCCAGCAGCCAAGATTCTAACAGGGGCACCTATGGCTACACCTTC. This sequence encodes CASSQDSNRGTYGYTF.

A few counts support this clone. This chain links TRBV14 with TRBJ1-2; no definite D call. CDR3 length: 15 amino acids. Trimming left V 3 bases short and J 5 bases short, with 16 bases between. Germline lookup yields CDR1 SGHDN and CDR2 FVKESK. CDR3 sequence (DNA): TGTGCCAGCAGCCACCCACCCCGAGGCATATATGGCTACACCTTC. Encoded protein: CASSHPPRGIYGYTF.

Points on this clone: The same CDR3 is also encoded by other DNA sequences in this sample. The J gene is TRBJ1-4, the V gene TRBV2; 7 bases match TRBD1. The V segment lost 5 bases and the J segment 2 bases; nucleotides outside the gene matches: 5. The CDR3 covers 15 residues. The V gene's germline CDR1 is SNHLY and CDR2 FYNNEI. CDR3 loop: CASSQQGSTNEKLFF. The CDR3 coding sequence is TGTGCCAGCAGTCAACAGGGGAGCACTAATGAAAAACTGTTTTTT.

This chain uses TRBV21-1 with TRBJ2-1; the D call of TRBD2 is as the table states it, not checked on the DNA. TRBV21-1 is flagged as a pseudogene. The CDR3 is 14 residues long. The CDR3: CAPYRTSSYNEQFF. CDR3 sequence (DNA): TGTGCCCCCTACAGGACTAGCTCCTACAATGAGCAGTTCTTC.

The CDR3 nucleotides read TGCAGCGTTATTCCGGGGGGCAACGCTGAAGCTTTCTTT. It translates to CSVIPGGNAEAFF. The chain is built from TRBV29-1 and TRBJ1-1, with D maybe TRBD1 (6 bases). Germline lookup yields CDR1 SQVTM and CDR2 ANQGSEA. The V gene lost 5 bases and the J gene lost 6 bases, with 16 bases spanning the gap. This CDR3 has 13 amino acids.

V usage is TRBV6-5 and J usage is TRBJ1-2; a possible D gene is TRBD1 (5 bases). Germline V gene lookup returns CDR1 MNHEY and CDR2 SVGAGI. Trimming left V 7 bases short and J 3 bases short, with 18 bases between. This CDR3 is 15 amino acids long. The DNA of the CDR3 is TGTGCCAGCAAACCCGCGACAGCTGGATACTATGGCTACACCTTC. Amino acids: CASKPATAGYYGYTF.